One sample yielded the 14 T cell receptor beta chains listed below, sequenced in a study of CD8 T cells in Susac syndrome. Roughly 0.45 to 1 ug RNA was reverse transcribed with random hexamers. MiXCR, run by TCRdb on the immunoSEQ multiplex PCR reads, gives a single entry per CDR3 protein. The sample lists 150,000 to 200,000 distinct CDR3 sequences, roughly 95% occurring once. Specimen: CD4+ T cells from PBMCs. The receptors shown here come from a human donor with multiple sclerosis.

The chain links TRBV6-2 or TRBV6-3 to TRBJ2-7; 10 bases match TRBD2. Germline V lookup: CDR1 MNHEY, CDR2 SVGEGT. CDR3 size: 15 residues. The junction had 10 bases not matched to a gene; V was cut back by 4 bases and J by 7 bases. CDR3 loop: CASSSLPAGGFEQYF. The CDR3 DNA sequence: TGTGCCAGCAGTTCTCTCCCAGCGGGAGGGTTTGAGCAGTACTTC.

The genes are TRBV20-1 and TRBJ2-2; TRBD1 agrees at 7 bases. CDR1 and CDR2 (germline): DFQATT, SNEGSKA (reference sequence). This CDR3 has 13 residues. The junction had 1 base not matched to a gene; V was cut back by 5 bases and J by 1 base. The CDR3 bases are TGCAGTGCTCGACAGGGGAACACCGGGGAGCTGTTTTTT. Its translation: CSARQGNTGELFF.

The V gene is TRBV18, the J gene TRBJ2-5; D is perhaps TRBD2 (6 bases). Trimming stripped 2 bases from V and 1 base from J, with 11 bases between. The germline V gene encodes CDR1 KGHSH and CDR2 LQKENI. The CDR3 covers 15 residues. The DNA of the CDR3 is TGTGCCAGCTCACCAATTATGGGGGGCCAAGAGACCCAGTACTTC. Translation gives CASSPIMGGQETQYF.

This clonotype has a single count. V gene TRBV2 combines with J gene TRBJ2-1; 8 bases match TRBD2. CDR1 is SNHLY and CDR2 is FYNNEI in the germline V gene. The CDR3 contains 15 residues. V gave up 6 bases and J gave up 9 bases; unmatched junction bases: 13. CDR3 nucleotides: TGTGCCAGCAGGCTGACTAGCGCCAAACAGGGTGAGCAGTTCTTC. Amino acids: CASRLTSAKQGEQFF.

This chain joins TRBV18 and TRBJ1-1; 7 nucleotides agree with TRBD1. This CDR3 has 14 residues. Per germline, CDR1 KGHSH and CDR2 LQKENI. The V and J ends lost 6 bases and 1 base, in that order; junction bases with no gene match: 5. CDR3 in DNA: TGTGCCAGCTCTGGGACAGACTCGAACACTGAAGCTTTCTTT. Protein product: CASSGTDSNTEAFF.

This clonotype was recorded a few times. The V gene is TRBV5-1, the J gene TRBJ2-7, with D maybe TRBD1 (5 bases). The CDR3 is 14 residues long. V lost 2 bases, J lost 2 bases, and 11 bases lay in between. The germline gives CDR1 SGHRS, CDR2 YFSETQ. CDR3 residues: CASSLDQGTYEQYF. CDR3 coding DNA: TGCGCCAGCAGCTTAGATCAGGGCACCTACGAGCAGTACTTC. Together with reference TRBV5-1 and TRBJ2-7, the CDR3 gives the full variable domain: KAGVTQTPRYLIKTRGQQVTLSCSPISGHRSVSWYQQTPGQGLQFLFEYFSETQRNKGNFPGRFSGRQFSNSRSEMNVSTLELGDSALYLCASSLDQGTYEQYFGPGTRLTVT.

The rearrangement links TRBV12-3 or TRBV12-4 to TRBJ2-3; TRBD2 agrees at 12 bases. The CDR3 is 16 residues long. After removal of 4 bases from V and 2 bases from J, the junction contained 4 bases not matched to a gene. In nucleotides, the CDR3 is TGTGCCAGCAGTTCCGGACTAGCGGGGTCCACAGATACGCAGTATTTT. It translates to CASSSGLAGSTDTQYF.

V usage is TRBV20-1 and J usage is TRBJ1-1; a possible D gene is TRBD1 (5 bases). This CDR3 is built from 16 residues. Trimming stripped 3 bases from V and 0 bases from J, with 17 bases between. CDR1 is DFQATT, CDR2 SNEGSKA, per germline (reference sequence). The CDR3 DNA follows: TGCAGTGCTAGTCGCACCAGGGCAGCTATGAACACTGAAGCTTTCTTT. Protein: CSASRTRAAMNTEAFF.

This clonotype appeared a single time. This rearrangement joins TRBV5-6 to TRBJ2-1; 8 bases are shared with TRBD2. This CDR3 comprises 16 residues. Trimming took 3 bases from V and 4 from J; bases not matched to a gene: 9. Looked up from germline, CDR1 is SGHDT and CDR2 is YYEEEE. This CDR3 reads CASSSGRSGSYNEQFF. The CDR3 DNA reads TGTGCCAGCAGCTCGGGAAGGAGCGGGAGTTACAATGAGCAGTTCTTC.

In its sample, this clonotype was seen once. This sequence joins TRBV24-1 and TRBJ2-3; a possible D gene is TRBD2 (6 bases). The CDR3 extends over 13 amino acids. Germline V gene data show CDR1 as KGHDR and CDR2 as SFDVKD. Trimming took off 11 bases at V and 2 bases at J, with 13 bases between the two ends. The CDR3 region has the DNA TGTGCCATAGGCCGGAGGGACACAGATACGCAGTATTTT. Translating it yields CAIGRRDTDTQYF.

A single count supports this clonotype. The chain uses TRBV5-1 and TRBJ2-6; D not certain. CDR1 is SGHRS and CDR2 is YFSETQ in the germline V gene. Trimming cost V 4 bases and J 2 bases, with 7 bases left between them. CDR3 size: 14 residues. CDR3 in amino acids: CASSQVTGANVLTF. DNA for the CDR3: TGCGCCAGCAGCCAGGTAACTGGGGCCAACGTCCTGACTTTC.

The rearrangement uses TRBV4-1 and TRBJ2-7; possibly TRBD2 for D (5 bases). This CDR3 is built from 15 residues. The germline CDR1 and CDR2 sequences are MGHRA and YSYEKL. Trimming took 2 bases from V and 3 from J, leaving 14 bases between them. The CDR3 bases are TGCGCCAGCAGCCAACCCTCCGGGAAGTTCTACGAGCAGTACTTC. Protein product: CASSQPSGKFYEQYF.

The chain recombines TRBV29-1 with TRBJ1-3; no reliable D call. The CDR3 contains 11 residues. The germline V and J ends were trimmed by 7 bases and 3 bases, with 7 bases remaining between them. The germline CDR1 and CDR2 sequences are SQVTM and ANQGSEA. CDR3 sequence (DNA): TGCAGCGGGGCTTTTGGAAACACCATATATTTT. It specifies CSGAFGNTIYF.

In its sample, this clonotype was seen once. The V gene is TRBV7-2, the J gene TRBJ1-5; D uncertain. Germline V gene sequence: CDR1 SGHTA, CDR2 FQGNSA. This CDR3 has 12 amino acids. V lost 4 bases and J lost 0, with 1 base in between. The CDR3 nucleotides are TGTGCCAGCAGCTATAGCAATCAGCCCCAGCATTTT. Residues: CASSYSNQPQHF.